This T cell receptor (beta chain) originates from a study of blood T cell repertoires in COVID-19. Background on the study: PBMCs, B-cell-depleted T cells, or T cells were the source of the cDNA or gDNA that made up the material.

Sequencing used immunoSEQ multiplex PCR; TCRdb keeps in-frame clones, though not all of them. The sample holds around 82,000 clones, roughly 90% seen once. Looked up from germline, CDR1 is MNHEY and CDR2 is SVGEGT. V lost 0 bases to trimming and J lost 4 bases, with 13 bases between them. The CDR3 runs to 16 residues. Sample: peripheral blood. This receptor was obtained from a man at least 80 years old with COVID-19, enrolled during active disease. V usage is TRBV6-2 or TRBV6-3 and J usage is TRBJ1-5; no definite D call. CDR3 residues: CASSYSGGPVNQPQHF. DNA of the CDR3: TGTGCCAGCAGTTACTCGGGAGGACCCGTAAATCAGCCCCAGCATTTT.